These 10 T cell receptor beta chains originate from one sample sequenced in a study of T cells after yellow fever vaccination. One entry per CDR3 protein results from TCRdb running MiXCR on the 5' RACE reads. Of tens of thousands of distinct CDR3 sequences in the sample, approximately 7% were seen once. Sequenced here: CD8+ T cells sorted from PBMCs, sampled around 5 days after the first yellow fever vaccination. Receptor source: a young man who received the YFV17D yellow fever vaccine.

At least ten counts were recorded for this clonotype. The chain has TRBV12-3 or TRBV12-4 and TRBJ2-1; no firm D call. V was clipped by 4 bases and J by 9 bases, with 10 bases between them. This CDR3 is 12 amino acids long. The DNA for the CDR3 is TGTGCCAGCAGTTCCGTAGTCGTTGAGCAGTTCTTC. This sequence encodes CASSSVVVEQFF.

This sequence joins TRBV5-6 and TRBJ2-5, with a weak D call TRBD1 (6 bases). Germline CDR1 SGHDT, CDR2 YYEEEE. This CDR3 spans 16 amino acids. V was clipped by 4 bases and J by 5 bases, with 21 bases between them. The CDR3 region has the DNA TGTGCCAGCAGCATTCCCGGGCACAGGGATAAGGAGACCCAGTACTTC. This sequence encodes CASSIPGHRDKETQYF.

This clonotype was detected only a few times. Here the CDR3 DNA reads TGCAGTGCGGGAGGAGTGGGACTTGAAGCTTTCTTT. It is translated as CSAGGVGLEAFF. J is TRBJ1-1 and V is TRBV20-1, with D possibly being TRBD1 (5 bases). The CDR3 is 12 amino acids. V lost 6 bases and J lost 7, with 15 bases in between. Germline loops: CDR1 DFQATT, CDR2 SNEGSKA (reference sequence).

This clonotype appeared many times. This chain links TRBV28 with TRBJ2-1, with D perhaps matching TRBD2 (6 bases). Germline lookup yields CDR1 MDHEN and CDR2 SYDVKM. The CDR3 loop spans 14 amino acids. Deletions cut 1 base from V and 7 bases from J, with 11 bases between. CDR3 nucleotide sequence: TGTGCCAGCAGTTTATTAATGGGGGGAAATGAGCAGTTCTTC. Translation: CASSLLMGGNEQFF.

This chain joins TRBV4-1 and TRBJ2-3; no definite D call. This CDR3 has 13 residues. In germline, CDR1 is MGHRA, CDR2 YSYEKL. V dropped 0 bases and J dropped 5 bases, with 6 bases sitting between them. CDR3 sequence reads: CASSQDWGDTQYF. Here the CDR3 DNA reads TGCGCCAGCAGCCAAGATTGGGGAGATACGCAGTATTTT.

This rearrangement joins TRBV20-1 to TRBJ2-7; 7 bases align to TRBD2. Germline CDR1 is DFQATT and CDR2 is SNEGSKA (reference sequence). J lost 0 bases, V lost 1 base, and 6 bases had no gene match. This CDR3 spans 15 amino acids. CDR3 residues: CSARGSSGSSYEQYF. As DNA, the CDR3 is TGCAGTGCTAGAGGTTCTAGCGGCAGCTCCTACGAGCAGTACTTC.

Details on this clonotype: A much more abundant neighbour one base away suggests this may be a read error. V and J are TRBV7-8 and TRBJ2-2, with D perhaps matching TRBD1 (5 bases). There are 16 residues in the CDR3. The V end was cut by 1 base, the J end by 4 bases, with 13 bases between. The V gene's germline CDR1 is SGHVS and CDR2 FQNEAQ. CDR3: CASSLETVGPTGELFF. CDR3 in DNA: TGTGCCAGCAGCTTAGAGACAGTGGGGCCCACCGGGGAGCTGTTTTTT.

This clonotype occurred a few times. The chain links TRBV12-3 or TRBV12-4 to TRBJ2-3; 9 positions agree with TRBD1. V gave up 3 bases and J gave up 3 bases; unmatched junction bases: 7. This CDR3 has 16 residues. CDR3: CASSFPPGQGTDTQYF. In nucleotides, the CDR3 is TGTGCCAGCAGTTTCCCTCCGGGACAGGGTACAGATACGCAGTATTTT.

Concerning this clonotype: A read error may be the cause here, since a much bigger clone is one base away. The V and J genes are TRBV4-3 and TRBJ2-2, with 8 bases identical to TRBD1. The V gene's germline CDR1 is LGHNA and CDR2 YSLEER. The length of the CDR3 is 13 residues. The CDR3 loop reads CAGSATGAGELFF. DNA for the CDR3: TGCGCCGGCAGCGCGACAGGGGCCGGGGAGCTGTTTTTT.

This chain connects TRBV5-4 to TRBJ2-7; weak D call: TRBD1 (6 bases). The CDR3 has 13 residues. Germline CDR1 is SGHNT and CDR2 is YYREEE (reference sequence). The CDR3 nucleotides read TGTACCATCTGGACAGCCCCGCGTTCCGAGCAGTACTTC. This gives the protein CTIWTAPRSEQYF. Complete variable domain (other parts from reference TRBV5-4 and TRBJ2-7): ETGVTQSPTHLIKTRGQQVTLRCSSQSGHNTVSWYQQALGQGPQFIFQYYREEENGRGNFPPRFSGLQFPNYSSELNVNALELDDSALYLCTIWTAPRSEQYFGPGTRLTVT.